One sample yielded the 31 T cell receptor beta chains listed below, sequenced in a study of shared clonotypes between healthy human individuals. The method was immunoSEQ multiplex PCR; TCRdb's version includes in-frame clones alone and lacks a portion of them. The sample consists of a few million clones, about 92% of them appearing once. Sample: naive CD4+ T cells sorted from blood. Subset specified: CD45RA+ positively selected. The receptor set was obtained from a man younger than 30 in good health.

The rearrangement links TRBV4-1 to TRBJ2-3; 9 bases are shared with TRBD1. The V gene's germline CDR1 is MGHRA and CDR2 YSYEKL. The ends lost 4 bases at V and 1 base at J; junction bases unmatched: 0. The CDR3 runs 14 residues. In DNA form, the CDR3 reads TGCGCCAGCAGCCGGACAGGGGGCACAGATACGCAGTATTTT. Protein: CASSRTGGTDTQYF.

The chain is built from TRBV6-1 and TRBJ2-3, with D unresolved. Germline CDR1 MNHNS, CDR2 SASEGT. The CDR3 is 11 amino acids. Trimming removed 8 bases at V and 1 base at J, with 4 bases between. In DNA, the CDR3 is TGTGCCAGCGGGGGCACAGATACGCAGTATTTT. Translating gives CASGGTDTQYF.

This sequence joins TRBV5-4 and TRBJ1-1, with D tentatively TRBD1 (6 bases). The V end was cut by 0 bases, the J end by 0 bases, with 9 bases between. The CDR3 covers 15 residues. Germline V gene lookup returns CDR1 SGHNT and CDR2 YYREEE (reference sequence). The CDR3 loop is CASSLEGGMNTEAFF. In nucleotides, the CDR3 is TGTGCCAGCAGCTTGGAAGGGGGTATGAACACTGAAGCTTTCTTT. The whole variable domain, filled in from reference TRBV5-4 and TRBJ1-1, reads ETGVTQSPTHLIKTRGQQVTLRCSSQSGHNTVSWYQQALGQGPQFIFQYYREEENGRGNFPPRFSGLQFPNYSSELNVNALELDDSALYLCASSLEGGMNTEAFFGQGTRLTVV.

The J gene is TRBJ2-2, the V gene TRBV6-4; 8 bases match TRBD1. The V and J ends lost 4 bases and 6 bases, in that order; junction bases with no gene match: 4. CDR1 and CDR2 (germline): MRHNA, SNTAGT. CDR3 length: 14 residues. Here the CDR3 reads CASSGQGAAGELFF. The CDR3 coding sequence is TGTGCCAGCAGTGGTCAGGGGGCCGCCGGGGAGCTGTTTTTT.

V is TRBV6-6 and J is TRBJ2-3; TRBD2 matches at 7 bases. V trimming: 2 bases; J trimming: 4 bases; junction bases outside the gene matches: 6. Looked up from germline, CDR1 is MNHNY and CDR2 is SVGAGI (reference sequence). The CDR3 consists of 15 residues. The CDR3 sequence: CASSYGSGVADTQYF. Written as DNA, the CDR3 is TGTGCCAGCAGTTACGGGAGCGGGGTTGCAGATACGCAGTATTTT.

The V call is TRBV7-2, the J call TRBJ1-5; tentatively, D is TRBD1 (6 bases). Germline V gene data show CDR1 as SGHTA and CDR2 as FQGNSA. Trimming removed 2 bases from V and 9 bases from J, with 20 bases in between. The CDR3 totals 16 residues. The CDR3 DNA reads as TGTGCCAGCAGCTTAAGGGGGGGCACCCCCAAGGGGCCCCAGCATTTT. It is translated as CASSLRGGTPKGPQHF. Filled out from reference TRBV7-2 and TRBJ1-5, the complete variable domain reads GAGVSQSPSNKVTEKGKDVELRCDPISGHTALYWYRQSLGQGLEFLIYFQGNSAPDKSGLPSDRFSAERTGGSVSTLTIQRTQQEDSAVYLCASSLRGGTPKGPQHFGDGTRLSIL.

Turning to this clone: At the DNA level, this CDR3 is encoded by other sequences in the same sample as well. This chain joins TRBV5-4 and TRBJ2-7, with D tentatively TRBD1 (6 bases). Germline V gene lookup returns CDR1 SGHNT and CDR2 YYREEE (reference sequence). V gave up 2 bases and J gave up 5 bases, with 8 bases separating them. The CDR3 consists of 12 residues. The CDR3 sequence: CASSLQGNEQYF. DNA for the CDR3: TGTGCCAGCAGCTTACAGGGAAACGAGCAGTACTTC.

This chain joins TRBV9 and TRBJ1-2; tentative D call: TRBD1 (6 bases). The CDR3 consists of 13 residues. Trimming left V 0 bases short and J 8 bases short, with 11 bases between. The germline CDR1 and CDR2 sequences are SGDLS and YYNGEE. The CDR3 DNA sequence: TGTGCCAGCAGCGTAGCAGGGGCGAGAGGCTACACCTTC. It yields the protein CASSVAGARGYTF.

This clone was detected a few times. The V gene is TRBV9, the J gene TRBJ1-1; D not resolved. Germline CDR1 reads SGDLS; CDR2 reads YYNGEE. The CDR3 extends over 12 amino acids. Trimming pared 8 bases from V and 0 bases from J, leaving 8 bases between. The CDR3 reads CASGRMNTEAFF. The DNA of the CDR3 is TGTGCCAGTGGACGCATGAACACTGAAGCTTTCTTT.

The chain joins TRBV23-1 to TRBJ1-2, with 8 bases that match TRBD1. TRBV23-1 is an ORF for which the function is uncertain. V lost 3 bases and J lost 8; bases outside the gene matches: 11. The CDR3 covers 15 residues. The CDR3 loop is CASSQSTGGLGGYTF. The CDR3 DNA reads TGCGCCAGCAGTCAGTCTACAGGGGGGCTAGGCGGCTACACCTTC.

This chain connects TRBV7-9 to TRBJ2-7; TRBD1 matches at 9 bases. This CDR3 is built from 14 residues. The germline CDR1 and CDR2 sequences are SEHNR and FQNEAQ (reference sequence). J gave up 5 bases and V 4 bases, and 6 bases lay outside the gene matches. In DNA form, the CDR3 reads TGTGCCAGCAGCTCGCCGACAGGGGGAAACGAGCAGTACTTC. This encodes CASSSPTGGNEQYF.

The CDR3 loop is CSATDKLYAFF. CDR3 DNA sequence: TGCAGTGCTACCGACAAGCTTTACGCTTTCTTT. This chain joins TRBV20-1 and TRBJ1-1; no clear D gene. V lost 4 bases and J lost 11, with 14 bases in between. There are 11 residues in the CDR3. Germline V CDR1 and CDR2: DFQATT, SNEGSKA (reference sequence).

The CDR3: CASSFSGTSGRTSPYEQYF. CDR3 nucleotides: TGTGCCAGCAGCTTTTCCGGGACTAGCGGGAGAACAAGCCCCTACGAGCAGTACTTC. The chain joins TRBV11-2 to TRBJ2-7, with 14 positions matching TRBD2. The germline gives CDR1 SGHAT, CDR2 FQNNGV. Trimming took 3 bases from V and 2 from J; bases not matched to a gene: 12. The CDR3 contains 19 residues.

The rearrangement uses TRBV18 and TRBJ1-6; D is possibly TRBD1 (5 bases). The CDR3 extends over 16 amino acids. V was clipped by 2 bases and J by 11 bases, with 19 bases between them. Germline V gene sequence: CDR1 KGHSH, CDR2 LQKENI. The CDR3 DNA reads as TGTGCCAGCTCACCAAACGGGGCAGGGACCCTTACACCCCTCCACTTT. Translation gives CASSPNGAGTLTPLHF.

Comment on this clone: Within the sample, other DNA sequences also encode this same CDR3. The chain combines TRBV7-2 with TRBJ2-1; 11 bases line up with TRBD2. The length of the CDR3 is 15 residues. Looked up from germline, CDR1 is SGHTA and CDR2 is FQGNSA. Losses at the gene ends were 5 bases for V and 4 bases for J; bases not matched to a gene: 4. The CDR3 nucleotides are TGTGCCAGCAGCGCCCGGACTAGCGGGTACAATGAGCAGTTCTTC. Protein sequence: CASSARTSGYNEQFF.

Concerning this clone itself: Within the sample, other DNA sequences also encode this same CDR3. The gene calls are TRBV5-1 and TRBJ2-5, with D perhaps TRBD1 (6 bases). This CDR3 region has 14 residues. Germline V lookup: CDR1 SGHRS, CDR2 YFSETQ. Trimming stripped 5 bases from V and 2 bases from J, with 13 bases between. The CDR3 nucleotides are TGCGCCAGCAGTTTACAGACAGGTCAAGAGACCCAGTACTTC. Translation gives CASSLQTGQETQYF.

The chain combines TRBV7-2 with TRBJ2-3; D is perhaps TRBD1 (5 bases). The CDR3 length is 13 residues. Germline loops: CDR1 SGHTA, CDR2 FQGNSA. Trimming took off 5 bases at V and 3 bases at J, with 9 bases between the two ends. The CDR3 is CASSPTATDTQYF. The CDR3 nucleotides are TGTGCCAGCAGCCCGACAGCTACAGATACGCAGTATTTT.

With regard to this clone: The sample carries other DNA sequences with the same CDR3. The chain is built from TRBV19 and TRBJ1-6; TRBD1 might be the D (5 bases). The V end was cut by 5 bases, the J end by 7 bases, with 12 bases between. This CDR3 spans 14 amino acids. Germline CDR1 and CDR2: LNHDA and SQIVND (reference sequence). CDR3 in amino acids: CASSAQGANSPLHF. In DNA form, the CDR3 reads TGTGCCAGTAGTGCCCAGGGCGCGAATTCACCCCTCCACTTT.

The chain carries TRBV14 and TRBJ1-2, with a possible D match to TRBD1 (5 bases). Germline V gene sequence: CDR1 SGHDN, CDR2 FVKESK. The CDR3 runs 16 residues. The V end lost 3 bases, the J end lost 4 bases, and 18 bases lay between the germline ends. CDR3 sequence: CASSHHIMRGRYGYTF. The CDR3, as DNA: TGTGCCAGCAGCCATCACATCATGAGGGGACGCTATGGCTACACCTTC.

The V and J genes are TRBV10-3 and TRBJ1-1, with a weak D call TRBD1 (6 bases). Germline lookup yields CDR1 ENHRY and CDR2 SYGVKD. CDR3 size: 15 residues. V shed 0 bases and J shed 2 bases, with 10 bases lying between them. The CDR3 reads CAISESGQPNTEAFF. The DNA of the CDR3 is TGTGCCATCAGTGAGTCGGGACAACCAAACACTGAAGCTTTCTTT.

This chain uses TRBV6-5 with TRBJ2-7, with 10 positions matching TRBD1. Germline CDR1 and CDR2: MNHEY and SVGAGI. V gave up 6 bases and J gave up 6 bases; unmatched junction bases: 8. CDR3 length: 14 amino acids. CDR3 DNA sequence: TGTGCCAGCAGCCCGACAGGGGGCCGTTCCGAGCAGTACTTC. This codes for CASSPTGGRSEQYF.

This chain uses TRBV5-4 with TRBJ2-5, with 11 bases lining up with TRBD2. The length of the CDR3 is 16 residues. Germline values: CDR1 SGHNT, CDR2 YYREEE (reference sequence). V was pared by 0 bases and J by 4 bases, with 5 bases of the junction left unmatched. CDR3 nucleotide sequence: TGTGCCAGCAGCTTGGAACCCGGACTAGCGGGAGAGACCCAGTACTTC. Translating it yields CASSLEPGLAGETQYF.

The chain links TRBV28 to TRBJ1-5; weak D call: TRBD1 (5 bases). V lost 5 bases, J lost 5 bases, and 19 bases lay in between. In germline, CDR1 is MDHEN, CDR2 SYDVKM. This CDR3 contains 16 residues. The CDR3 region has the DNA TGTGCCAGCAGTACGGGAGTGGGGGGAGTAGATCAGCCCCAGCATTTT. Its translation is CASSTGVGGVDQPQHF. The entire variable domain, with the rest obtained from reference TRBV28 and TRBJ1-5, is as follows: DVKVTQSSRYLVKRTGEKVFLECVQDMDHENMFWYRQDPGLGLRLIYFSYDVKMKEKGDIPEGYSVSREKKERFSLILESASTNQTSMYLCASSTGVGGVDQPQHFGDGTRLSIL.

The chain combines TRBV6-6 with TRBJ1-1; D may be TRBD1 (5 bases). The CDR3 runs 15 residues. Germline V CDR1 and CDR2: MNHNY, SVGAGI (reference sequence). The V end was cut by 6 bases, the J end by 3 bases, with 17 bases between. The CDR3 spells CASSHRGGAYTEAFF. In DNA form, the CDR3 reads TGTGCCAGCAGCCACCGGGGAGGGGCGTACACTGAAGCTTTCTTT.

This clone was picked up a small number of times. The V call is TRBV25-1, the J call TRBJ1-3; no clear D. The CDR3 loop spans 11 amino acids. V was shortened by 5 bases and J by 4 bases, with 3 bases between the two germline ends. Germline V gene lookup returns CDR1 MGHDK and CDR2 SYGVNS. The CDR3 DNA follows: TGTGCCAGCAGTTCCGGAAACACCATATATTTT. This gives the protein CASSSGNTIYF. The full variable domain, rest sourced from reference TRBV25-1 and TRBJ1-3, is EADIYQTPRYLVIGTGKKITLECSQTMGHDKMYWYQQDPGMELHLIHYSYGVNSTEKGDLSSESTVSRIRTEHFPLTLESARPSHTSQYLCASSSGNTIYFGEGSWLTVV.

The sample holds one count of this clone. The chain recombines TRBV7-2 with TRBJ1-1, with D perhaps matching TRBD1 (6 bases). The germline gives CDR1 SGHTA, CDR2 FQGNSA. CDR3 length: 13 residues. V lost 0 bases and J 11 bases, leaving 13 bases between the germline ends. CDR3 sequence: CASSLAGRGDAFF. In DNA, the CDR3 is TGTGCCAGCAGCTTAGCCGGCAGGGGAGATGCTTTCTTT.

V usage is TRBV5-1 and J usage is TRBJ1-4; D uncertain. Germline CDR1 and CDR2: SGHRS and YFSETQ. The CDR3 spans 16 residues. Trimming took 4 bases from V and 7 from J, leaving 20 bases between them. CDR3 protein: CASSPGSGVRSEKLFF. Here the CDR3 DNA reads TGCGCCAGCAGCCCTGGTTCGGGAGTAAGGAGTGAAAAACTGTTTTTT.

This clone was seen once. The CDR3, as DNA: TGTGCCAGCAGCAAACGTGACAGATCAACTAATGAAAAACTGTTTTTT. Translating it yields CASSKRDRSTNEKLFF. This chain uses TRBV5-6 with TRBJ1-4; a weak D match, TRBD1 (5 bases). V lost 4 bases and J 0 bases, leaving 13 bases between the germline ends. Germline loops: CDR1 SGHDT, CDR2 YYEEEE. This CDR3 contains 16 residues.

A word on this clone: Other DNA sequences in this sample translate to the same CDR3. This chain links TRBV2 with TRBJ2-6, with D unresolved. V lost 6 bases and J 4 bases, leaving 7 bases between the germline ends. Germline V gives CDR1 SNHLY, CDR2 FYNNEI. CDR3 length: 13 amino acids. CDR3 amino acids: CASRVSGANVLTF. CDR3 DNA: TGTGCCAGCAGAGTCTCCGGGGCCAACGTCCTGACTTTC.

The chain employs TRBV11-3 and TRBJ2-1; 11 bases align to TRBD2. The CDR3 runs to 13 residues. From germline, CDR1 is SGHNT and CDR2 YENEEA. The trim removed 1 base at V and 12 bases at J, leaving 2 bases unmatched. DNA of the CDR3: TGTGCCAGCAGCTTAGTAGCGGGGGGGCGGCAGTTCTTC. Protein: CASSLVAGGRQFF. Based on the CDR3 plus reference TRBV11-3 and TRBJ2-1, the full variable domain is EAGVVQSPRYKIIEKKQPVAFWCNPISGHNTLYWYLQNLGQGPELLIRYENEEAVDDSQLPKDRFSAERLKGVDSTLKIQPAELGDSAVYLCASSLVAGGRQFFGPGTRLTVL.

The rearrangement uses TRBV5-6 and TRBJ2-7; D remains unclear. From germline, CDR1 is SGHDT and CDR2 YYEEEE. CDR3 length: 13 amino acids. V lost 7 bases and J lost 4, with 15 bases in between. This chain's CDR3 is CASLRKGSYEQYF. CDR3 in DNA: TGTGCCAGCTTGAGAAAGGGATCGTACGAGCAGTACTTC.